This TCR beta chain was profiled in a study of T cell responses to AZD1222 COVID-19 vaccine. This clone came up once. Clones were sequenced by immunoSEQ multiplex PCR, and TCRdb holds only the in-frame ones, with some missing. The repertoire holds 100,000 to 150,000 clones, 80% to 90% seen once, with approximately 4.2% in the top ten. This sequence was found in an adult in good health. The material sequenced was peripheral blood, taken on day 0 of AZD1222 vaccination.

The CDR3 region has the DNA TGTGCCAGCAGCTTAGACCAGGCTCCTAACACTGAAGCTTTCTTT. Protein sequence: CASSLDQAPNTEAFF. The chain employs TRBV7-9 and TRBJ1-1; D gene ambiguous. Per germline, CDR1 SEHNR and CDR2 FQNEAQ (reference sequence). Trimming took 1 base from V and 2 from J, leaving 11 bases between them. This CDR3 region has 15 residues.